Listed below are T cell receptor beta chains from one sample, sequenced in a study of T cells in Graves' hyperthyroidism and ophthalmopathy. TCRdb re-called the multiplex PCR reads with MiXCR, one entry per CDR3 protein. Among fewer than 550,000 distinct CDR3 sequences listed, less than 25% were seen once. Sequencing was carried out using blood. These receptors all come from a woman aged 30 to 39 with Graves' ophthalmopathy. The conserved cysteine and the conserved F or W are not part of the CDR3 here.

V gene	J gene	CDR3 protein
TRBV20-1	TRBJ1-2	SARGGPNYGYT
TRBV25-1	TRBJ1-2	ASSEFPFPGREGVNYGYT
TRBV29-1	TRBJ1-2	SVEGGRGLGYGYT
TRBV6-2/TRBV6-3	TRBJ1-1	ASSYGYRFTEAF
TRBV4-1	TRBJ2-7	ASSQDLGADYEQY
TRBV6-2/TRBV6-3	TRBJ1-1	ASSFRGVTEAF
TRBV9	TRBJ2-7	ASSVGDYSYEQY
TRBV5-6	TRBJ1-1	ASSLWAGFMNTEAF
TRBV11-2	TRBJ1-5	ASSLESWSNQPQH
TRBV5-1	TRBJ2-7	ASSFKQGNYEQY
TRBV30	TRBJ1-1	AWSTPGTGREAF
TRBV7-2	TRBJ2-5	ASRQGGLETQY
TRBV6-2/TRBV6-3	TRBJ2-7	ASRLPGTGFSYEQY
TRBV4-1	TRBJ2-4	ASSQRNIQY
TRBV6-5	TRBJ2-7	ASSFSIDSIHEQY
TRBV12-3/TRBV12-4	TRBJ1-1	ASSLGSQGEAF
TRBV20-1	TRBJ1-1	SARGGSWRRQTEAF
TRBV18	TRBJ1-2	ASSPGSTANYGYT
TRBV7-8	TRBJ2-5	ASSPRTSGFGRDQY
TRBV27	TRBJ2-5	ASSLASGGAETQY
TRBV7-9	TRBJ1-5	ASQGDNQPQH
TRBV29-1	TRBJ1-4	SVDSDLGLF
TRBV27	TRBJ1-6	ASSFILGNSPLH
TRBV28	TRBJ1-1	ASSSTGMGTEAF
TRBV29-1	TRBJ1-1	SAIGDRTEAF
TRBV29-1	TRBJ2-7	SVEVGQYEQY
TRBV4-1	TRBJ2-2	ASSQGDRISSGDLF
TRBV18	TRBJ1-1	ASSPGVDSINTEAF
TRBV30	TRBJ2-7	AWRTGYPYEQY
TRBV20-1	TRBJ2-5	SARGYRGKEETQY
TRBV29-1	TRBJ1-2	SARPARGDGYT
TRBV12-3/TRBV12-4	TRBJ1-4	ASRQTGQDGKLF
TRBV6-1	TRBJ1-2	ASSERGSNYGYT